A single sample is the source of the 7 T cell receptor beta chains below, sequenced in a study of molecular identifiers for immune sequencing clone quantification. MiXCR was run by TCRdb on the PCR reads, yielding one entry per CDR3 protein. The sample comprises 100,000 or so distinct CDR3 sequences, 30% to 35% of which are singletons, and less than 10% rests with the top ten. Source material: naive CD8+ T cells from blood, with Jurkat cell RNA spiked in. The subset was: FACS-sorted CD8+CD4-CCR7+CD45RA+ naive T cells. Receptor source: a human donor in good health. Some libraries in this study had Jurkat cell RNA spiked in.

The table lists this clonotype with many counts. This rearrangement joins TRBV28 to TRBJ1-5; 10 positions match TRBD1. This CDR3 is built from 16 residues. Trimming removed 2 bases from V and 3 bases from J; junction bases left unmatched: 4. CDR1 MDHEN and CDR2 SYDVKM come from the germline V gene. The DNA for the CDR3 is TGTGCCAGCAGTTTACCTGGACAGGGGGACAATCAGCCCCAGCATTTT. Protein: CASSLPGQGDNQPQHF.

Ten or more counts support this clonotype. The CDR3 DNA follows: TGTGCCAGCACTCGCACGGGGACTGAAGCTTTCTTT. Amino acid sequence: CASTRTGTEAFF. This chain uses TRBV6-5 with TRBJ1-1; D is unclear. Germline CDR1 reads MNHEY; CDR2 reads SVGAGI. The V end was cut by 7 bases, the J end by 5 bases, with 11 bases between. This CDR3 comprises 12 residues.

This chain links TRBV10-3 with TRBJ1-1; D gene uncertain. The germline V gene encodes CDR1 ENHRY and CDR2 SYGVKD. V was clipped by 4 bases and J by 4 bases, with 13 bases between them. The CDR3 length is 14 residues. CDR3 sequence: CAISGLQVRTEAFF. The CDR3 coding sequence is TGTGCCATCAGTGGTCTCCAGGTGCGCACTGAAGCTTTCTTT.

This clonotype has only a few counts. V usage is TRBV6-5 and J usage is TRBJ2-5, with D possibly being TRBD1 (6 bases). CDR3 length equals 15 residues. The V and J ends lost 2 bases and 3 bases respectively, with 13 bases between them. Germline CDR1 and CDR2: MNHEY and SVGAGI. CDR3 in amino acids: CASSYPGANKETQYF. The CDR3 nucleotides read TGTGCCAGCAGTTACCCAGGGGCAAATAAAGAGACCCAGTACTTC.

This clonotype was seen only a few times. The gene calls are TRBV7-9 and TRBJ1-1; D gene unclear. The V end lost 5 bases, the J end lost 0 bases, and 10 bases lay between the germline ends. This CDR3 has 14 residues. In germline, CDR1 is SEHNR, CDR2 FQNEAQ (reference sequence). The CDR3 region has the DNA TGTGCCAGCAGCCGTGGGAGGATGAACACTGAAGCTTTCTTT. It specifies CASSRGRMNTEAFF.

The chain links TRBV5-3 to TRBJ2-7; 11 bases match TRBD1. TRBV5-3 belongs to the ORF category, with a function that is uncertain. The length of the CDR3 is 12 residues. J gave up 10 bases and V 8 bases, and 8 bases lay outside the gene matches. The CDR3 sequence: CASLGQGGEQYF. The CDR3 bases are TGTGCCAGCTTGGGACAGGGGGGCGAACAGTACTTC.

The chain joins TRBV7-8 to TRBJ2-1; possible D gene TRBD1, 6 bases. In germline, CDR1 is SGHVS, CDR2 FQNEAQ. This CDR3 is 17 amino acids long. Trimming left V 1 base short and J 4 bases short, with 17 bases between. As DNA, the CDR3 is TGTGCCAGCAGCTTAGAAGGGCTGGGGGCGGTTTACAATGAGCAGTTCTTC. Amino acid sequence: CASSLEGLGAVYNEQFF. Combining the CDR3 with reference TRBV7-8 and TRBJ2-1 gives the whole variable domain GAGVSQSPRYKVAKRGQDVALRCDPISGHVSLFWYQQALGQGPEFLTYFQNEAQLDKSGLPSDRFFAERPEGSVSTLKIQRTQQEDSAVYLCASSLEGLGAVYNEQFFGPGTRLTVL.